The 12 T cell receptor beta chains reported below all come from one sample, sequenced in a study of identical twins. TCRdb passed the 5' RACE reads through MiXCR, listing each CDR3 protein once. The sample includes about 570,000 distinct CDR3 sequences, around a tenth seen only once; the top ten take 2.5% to 3.5%. This sample also appeared in a second study, on yellow fever vaccine responses in identical twins.

Input material: PBMCs. The receptors were gathered from a young woman in good health.

This clonotype was seen repeatedly, ten times or more. This chain's CDR3 is CSAIKRDGILNEQFF. In DNA form, the CDR3 reads TGCAGTGCTATCAAACGGGACGGGATCCTCAATGAGCAGTTCTTC. The chain links TRBV20-1 to TRBJ2-1; D tentatively fits TRBD1 or TRBD2 (5 bases each). Trimming took 4 bases from V and 6 from J, leaving 19 bases between them. The CDR3 contains 15 residues. In germline, CDR1 is DFQATT, CDR2 SNEGSKA (reference sequence).

The V call is TRBV11-2, the J call TRBJ2-7; 10 bases match TRBD2. The V gene's germline CDR1 is SGHAT and CDR2 FQNNGV. This CDR3 is built from 14 residues. The J segment lost 5 bases and the V segment lost 5 bases, leaving 6 bases of the junction unmatched. The CDR3 region is CASSISGGADEQYF. The CDR3 bases are TGTGCCAGCAGCATAAGCGGGGGGGCCGACGAGCAGTACTTC.

This chain uses TRBV9 with TRBJ2-2, with TRBD1 matching over 8 bases. Trimming took 2 bases from V and 6 from J; bases not matched to a gene: 9. CDR1 is SGDLS and CDR2 is YYNGEE in the germline V gene. The CDR3 is 16 residues long. The CDR3 DNA follows: TGTGCCAGCAGCGTCAGACAGGGGAGTCCCGCCGGGGAGCTGTTTTTT. Protein: CASSVRQGSPAGELFF.

V and J are TRBV12-3 or TRBV12-4 and TRBJ2-3; possibly TRBD2 for D (5 bases). Between the trimmed V and J ends, which lost 6 bases and 4 bases, there was a span of 14 bases. This CDR3 region has 14 residues. The CDR3 bases are TGTGCCAGCAGCCGAACCGGGAAAGCAGATACGCAGTATTTT. Its translation is CASSRTGKADTQYF.

J is TRBJ2-3 and V is TRBV20-1, with 11 bases identical to TRBD2. Germline CDR1 is DFQATT and CDR2 is SNEGSKA (reference sequence). CDR3 length: 16 residues. The junction had 11 bases not matched to a gene; V was cut back by 6 bases and J by 3 bases. CDR3 sequence (DNA): TGCAGTGCCGACCACTTAGCGGGGGGGCCGACAGATACGCAGTATTTT. Translated, it gives CSADHLAGGPTDTQYF.

Many counts were recorded for this clonotype. V and J are TRBV29-1 and TRBJ2-7; D is ambiguous. Per germline, CDR1 SQVTM and CDR2 ANQGSEA. V was trimmed by 4 bases and J by 1 base, leaving 8 bases between them. This CDR3 has 12 amino acids. The CDR3 sequence is CSVVHGSYEQYF. The CDR3 region has the DNA TGCAGCGTTGTACACGGTTCCTACGAGCAGTACTTC.

This clonotype occurred a few times. J is TRBJ1-1 and V is TRBV5-5; D is possibly TRBD1 (6 bases). Per germline, CDR1 SGHKS and CDR2 YYEKEE (reference sequence). The CDR3 length is 16 residues. V was pared by 5 bases and J by 4 bases, with 21 bases between. The CDR3 here is CASRDPNRALSTEAFF. For the CDR3, the DNA is TGTGCCAGCAGAGATCCGAACAGGGCCCTGAGCACTGAAGCTTTCTTT.

The chain links TRBV6-2 or TRBV6-3 to TRBJ2-2; D is undetermined. Germline V gene data show CDR1 as MNHEY and CDR2 as SVGEGT. The V gene lost 4 bases and the J gene lost 8 bases, with 17 bases spanning the gap. The CDR3 has 15 residues. Here the CDR3 reads CASSLLPTSTGELFF. The DNA for the CDR3 is TGTGCCAGCAGTTTACTCCCGACCTCCACTGGGGAGCTGTTTTTT.

The chain uses TRBV29-1 and TRBJ2-1; D is perhaps TRBD2 (6 bases). CDR1 and CDR2 from the germline V gene are SQVTM and ANQGSEA. CDR3 length: 13 amino acids. The germline V and J ends were trimmed by 4 bases and 6 bases, with 13 bases remaining between them. The CDR3 region has the DNA TGCAGCGTTGTTCTAGCGATCCGCAATGAGCAGTTCTTC. Protein: CSVVLAIRNEQFF.

V usage is TRBV29-1 and J usage is TRBJ2-1; the D is unclear. CDR1 and CDR2 (germline): SQVTM, ANQGSEA. The length of the CDR3 is 19 residues. The V end was cut by 6 bases, the J end by 5 bases, with 32 bases between. The CDR3 loop reads CSVKDPSKIWPATNNEQFF. In DNA, the CDR3 is TGCAGCGTGAAGGACCCCAGTAAAATCTGGCCGGCCACTAACAATGAGCAGTTCTTC.

This clonotype was found a few times. The J gene is TRBJ2-7, the V gene TRBV29-1; 10 positions agree with TRBD1. The germline gives CDR1 SQVTM, CDR2 ANQGSEA. V dropped 6 bases and J dropped 6; count of bases not matched to a gene: 8. The CDR3 is 13 amino acids. In DNA, the CDR3 is TGCAGCGTGTGGGAAGGGACAGGGGCCGAGCAGTACTTC. This sequence encodes CSVWEGTGAEQYF.

This clonotype was picked up many times. This chain connects TRBV7-9 to TRBJ2-5; D possibly corresponds to TRBD2 (5 bases). Germline assignment: CDR1 SEHNR and CDR2 FQNEAQ (reference sequence). V shed 8 bases and J shed 5 bases, with 15 bases lying between them. The CDR3 sequence is 13 residues long. The chain's CDR3 is CASGFGVGETQYF. CDR3 sequence (DNA): TGTGCCAGCGGGTTCGGGGTCGGCGAGACCCAGTACTTC.